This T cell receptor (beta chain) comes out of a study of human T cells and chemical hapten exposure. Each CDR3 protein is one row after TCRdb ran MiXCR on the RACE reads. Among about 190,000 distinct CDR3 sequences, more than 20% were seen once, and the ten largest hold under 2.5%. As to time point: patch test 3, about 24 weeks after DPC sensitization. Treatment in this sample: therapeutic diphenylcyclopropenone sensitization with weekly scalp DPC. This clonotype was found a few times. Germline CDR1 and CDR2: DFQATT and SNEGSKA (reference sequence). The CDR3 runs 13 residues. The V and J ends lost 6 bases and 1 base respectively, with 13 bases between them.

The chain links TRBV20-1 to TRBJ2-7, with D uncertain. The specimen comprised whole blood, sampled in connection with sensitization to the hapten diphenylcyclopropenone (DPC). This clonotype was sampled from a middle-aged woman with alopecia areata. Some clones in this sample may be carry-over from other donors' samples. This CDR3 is CSASRAGSYEQYF. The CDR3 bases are TGCAGTGCAAGTCGGGCCGGTTCCTACGAGCAGTACTTC.